Below, 5 T cell receptor beta chains from the same sample are listed, as sequenced in a study of regulatory T cells in long-lasting Graves disease. To make TCR beta libraries, researchers used iRepertoire HTBI primers and Arm-PCR of CDR3 regions. In TCRdb, the multiplex PCR reads were re-called with MiXCR into one record per CDR3 protein. The table shows roughly 220,000 distinct CDR3 sequences, with around 18% occurring only once. The time point denotes: newly diagnosed GD, antithyroid drugs for less than 3 months. PBMC-extracted RNA yielded the TCR library. The sample in question was peripheral blood mononuclear cells (PBMCs), obtained at new diagnosis, from a patient treated with antithyroid drugs. These receptors all stem from a female donor with Graves disease.

In this sample, this clonotype turned up many times. V usage is TRBV20-1 and J usage is TRBJ1-6; 9 positions agree with TRBD1. The length of the CDR3 is 19 residues. From germline, CDR1 is DFQATT and CDR2 SNEGSKA (reference sequence). V shed 0 bases and J 4 bases; nucleotides not matched to a gene: 13. CDR3 bases: TGCAGTGCTAGAGACCTCCTCCGACAGGGGACAGGGTATAATTCACCCCTCCACTTT. This gives the protein CSARDLLRQGTGYNSPLHF.

At least ten counts were recorded for this clonotype. The rearrangement links TRBV20-1 to TRBJ1-6, with 8 bases fitting TRBD1. This CDR3 region has 15 residues. J lost 7 bases, V lost 1 base, and 6 bases had no gene match. CDR1 and CDR2 (germline): DFQATT, SNEGSKA (reference sequence). The DNA for the CDR3 is TGCAGTGCTAGAGGGACAGGGACTTGGAATTCACCCCTCCACTTT. This translates into CSARGTGTWNSPLHF.

Ten or more counts support this clonotype. The J gene is TRBJ2-7, the V gene TRBV12-3 or TRBV12-4, with D possibly called TRBD1 or TRBD2 (10 bases each). With 4 bases removed from V and 1 base from J, the gap between germline ends came to 32 bases. This CDR3 region has 21 residues. The CDR3 region has the DNA TGTGCCAGCAGTTACTATCCGGGACAGGGGAAGGGACTAGCGCCGTCCTACGAGCAGTACTTC. Its translation is CASSYYPGQGKGLAPSYEQYF.

This clonotype was counted between two and nine times. The V call is TRBV6-2 or TRBV6-3, the J call TRBJ2-3; TRBD2 aligns across 12 bases. CDR1 MNHEY and CDR2 SVGEGT come from the germline V gene. Trimming at V came to 6 bases and at J to 4 bases, leaving 5 bases not matched to a gene. The CDR3 contains 15 residues. The CDR3: CASSLTSGSADTQYF. The CDR3 DNA follows: TGTGCCAGCAGCCTGACTAGCGGGAGCGCAGATACGCAGTATTTT.

At least ten counts were recorded for this clonotype. The chain carries TRBV5-1 and TRBJ2-3; 8 bases match TRBD1. Germline values: CDR1 SGHRS, CDR2 YFSETQ. This CDR3 has 14 residues. Unmatched junction bases numbered 3, after V lost 2 bases and J lost 4 bases. The CDR3 protein is CASSFGTGSDTQYF. CDR3 sequence (DNA): TGCGCCAGCAGCTTCGGGACAGGCTCAGATACGCAGTATTTT.